This T cell receptor (beta chain) appears in the sequencing data of a study of blood T cell repertoires in COVID-19 (TCRdb year 2020). Some background on the complete study: The collaborator samples originated in the United States, Italy and Spain and spanned the acute and convalescent phases of COVID-19. The material from the prospective study consisted of cDNA or gDNA derived from T cells, B-cell-depleted T cells, or PBMCs. Subjects who had been exposed to COVID-19, were actively infected with it, or had recovered from it provided the deeply sampled blood TCRbeta repertoires that made up the dataset. The repertoires were released in a freely available public database intended as a resource for research on the immune response to SARS-CoV-2. Samples were obtained from the ongoing ImmuneRACE study (first 160 participants) and from over 1,000 subjects provided by 6 global collaborators. Nearly every sample came with metadata listing a de-identified subject ID, COVID-19 status, age in years and sex. Where available, HLA class I and class II types were obtained from metadata supplied by the sample provider rather than from assay-based typing.

Each collaborating institution followed its own protocols to collect whole blood in K2EDTA tubes. For TCRbeta analysis, collaborators shipped samples as frozen whole blood, isolated PBMCs, or DNA extracted from either of those sample types. TCRbeta CDR3 regions were amplified from genomic DNA by means of the immunoSEQ Assay, a bias-controlled multiplex PCR. Regarding the original processing steps: The number of nucleated cells in each sample was estimated from the amplification of reference gene primers within the assay. To quantify the absolute abundance of each unique TCRbeta CDR3 rearrangement, sequence reads were collapsed and filtered. Productive Simpson clonality was computed per sample as the square root of Simpson's diversity index over productive rearrangements. TCRdb carries this immuneACCESS record with in-frame sequences only. Its versions omit some clonotypes, under half of them owing to an unresolved V gene in the studies checked, with the rest unexplained. Clonal size and the V and J genes are those of that table, whereas D and trimming came from the DNA. In this sample the table shows about 29,000 clones, 85% to 90% of which occur a single time. The top ten clonotypes cover approximately 22% of the sample.

The CDR3, from cysteine to phenylalanine, totals 19 residues. CDR3 DNA only is kept here, 57 bases in frame from base 1. V and J are trimmed by 0 bases and 0 bases, and the gene matches miss 8 bases of the junction. Sequences SGHNT (CDR1) and YENEEA (CDR2) are obtained from the germline V gene. This clone was recorded once. Its antigen is unknown. Per-base qualities were not stored, and no clone one base away is much larger. The paper as a whole reports these results and caveats: Clinical and demographic metadata were provided uncurated, with the amount varying by source and participant.

The chain links TRBV11-3 with TRBJ2-3; 11 of the junction bases match TRBD2. Sequencing input: peripheral blood. This receptor was taken from a human donor with active COVID-19. The donor label of this sample is uncertain. The CDR3 region reads CASSLDYGIAGGSTDTQYF. In nucleotide form, the sequence is TGTGCCAGCAGCTTAGATTATGGAATAGCGGGGGGGAGCACAGATACGCAGTATTTT. The entire variable domain, with the stretches around the CDR3 drawn from the reference TRBV11-3 and TRBJ2-3 proteins, is EAGVVQSPRYKIIEKKQPVAFWCNPISGHNTLYWYLQNLGQGPELLIRYENEEAVDDSQLPKDRFSAERLKGVDSTLKIQPAELGDSAVYLCASSLDYGIAGGSTDTQYFGPGTRLTVL.